The 22 T cell receptor beta chains listed next were all sequenced from one sample in a study of blood T cell repertoires in COVID-19. Sequencing was performed with immunoSEQ multiplex PCR; in TCRdb, only in-frame clones are kept and a portion is missing. The sample has some 150,000 clones, around 87% seen once. Source material: PBMCs or T cells enriched from blood (not recorded which). These receptor sequences come from a woman aged 25 to 39 with acute COVID-19.

This chain links TRBV18 with TRBJ2-5; D is undetermined. Trimming stripped 6 bases from V and 3 bases from J, with 8 bases between. This CDR3 is built from 12 residues. CDR1 is KGHSH, CDR2 LQKENI, per germline. The CDR3 nucleotides are TGTGCCAGCTCCCCTAGTGAAGAGACCCAGTACTTC. This translates into CASSPSEETQYF.

The genes are TRBV28 and TRBJ1-3, with D maybe TRBD1 (5 bases). Trimming stripped 5 bases from V and 0 bases from J, with 14 bases between. Germline V gene data show CDR1 as MDHEN and CDR2 as SYDVKM. The CDR3 is 16 amino acids. For the CDR3, the DNA is TGTGCCAGCAGTCTCGAGACAGTTTTCTCTGGAAACACCATATATTTT. Residues: CASSLETVFSGNTIYF. The full variable domain, completed using reference TRBV28 and TRBJ1-3, is DVKVTQSSRYLVKRTGEKVFLECVQDMDHENMFWYRQDPGLGLRLIYFSYDVKMKEKGDIPEGYSVSREKKERFSLILESASTNQTSMYLCASSLETVFSGNTIYFGEGSWLTVV.

Concerning this clone itself: At one end the junction does not follow the germline gene, possibly because of a read error. The gene calls are TRBV23-1 and TRBJ1-6; tentatively, D is TRBD1 (5 bases). Being an ORF, TRBV23-1 has a function that is uncertain. The CDR3 is made up of 19 amino acids. CDR3 region: CASSQSGHFDSSYNSPLHF. Here the CDR3 DNA reads TGCGCCAGCAGCCAATCCGGACATTTCGACAGCTCCTATAATTCACCCCTCCACTTT.

The chain recombines TRBV3-1 (or the pseudogene TRBV3-2) with TRBJ2-4; 10 positions agree with TRBD2. After removal of 4 bases from V and 3 bases from J, the junction contained 15 bases not matched to a gene. Germline V lookup: CDR1 LGHDT, CDR2 YNNKEL (reference sequence). The CDR3 covers 19 residues. DNA of the CDR3: TGTGCCAGCAGCCTCTTTGGGGCTAGCGGGAGTGGGGACAAAAACATTCAGTACTTC. Encoded protein: CASSLFGASGSGDKNIQYF.

This clone appeared once. The gene calls are TRBV28 and TRBJ2-7; TRBD2 agrees at 7 bases. The CDR3 runs to 16 residues. CDR1 is MDHEN and CDR2 is SYDVKM in the germline V gene. J gave up 7 bases and V 5 bases, and 17 bases lay outside the gene matches. The DNA for the CDR3 is TGTGCCAGCAGTACCCTAATTGATGCGGGAGCGGGTGAGCAGTACTTC. It yields the protein CASSTLIDAGAGEQYF.

The table lists this clone with a count of one. The chain carries TRBV5-4 and TRBJ1-2; no reliable D call. V was clipped by 7 bases and J by 8 bases, with 21 bases between them. The germline V gene encodes CDR1 SGHNT and CDR2 YYREEE (reference sequence). The CDR3 has 14 residues. The CDR3 loop reads CASGPGLEASGYTF. The CDR3 DNA is TGTGCCAGCGGACCGGGGTTAGAAGCTTCGGGCTACACCTTC.

The chain joins TRBV28 to TRBJ1-2, with D tentatively TRBD1 (6 bases). CDR1 and CDR2 from the germline V gene are MDHEN and SYDVKM. Trimming left V 6 bases short and J 4 bases short, with 12 bases between. The CDR3 covers 13 residues. As DNA, the CDR3 is TGTGCCAGCAGGGCCCAGGGGACCTATGGCTACACCTTC. Protein sequence: CASRAQGTYGYTF.

V usage is TRBV7-9 and J usage is TRBJ2-7, with D maybe TRBD1 (5 bases). The CDR3 length is 15 residues. Trimming shortened V by 5 bases and J by 0 bases, and 14 bases separated the two germline ends. Germline V gene data show CDR1 as SEHNR and CDR2 as FQNEAQ (reference sequence). In DNA form, the CDR3 reads TGTGCCAGCAGCCCGCCAGGGCTAAGCTCCTACGAGCAGTACTTC. Its protein is CASSPPGLSSYEQYF.

The chain couples TRBV9 to TRBJ1-4, with a weak D call TRBD1 (6 bases). CDR3 length: 17 residues. Germline V gene data show CDR1 as SGDLS and CDR2 as YYNGEE. V lost 0 bases to trimming and J lost 8 bases, with 20 bases between them. As DNA, the CDR3 is TGTGCCAGCAGCGTAGCCCCAGACAGGCCCGGAGTCGAAAAACTGTTTTTT. Its translation is CASSVAPDRPGVEKLFF.

The chain links TRBV6-5 to TRBJ2-3; perhaps TRBD2 as D (5 bases). This CDR3 spans 15 amino acids. V lost 4 bases and J lost 4, with 15 bases in between. Germline assignment: CDR1 MNHEY and CDR2 SVGAGI. CDR3 amino acids: CASSSLGSMADTQYF. The CDR3 coding sequence is TGTGCCAGCAGTTCCCTGGGGAGTATGGCAGATACGCAGTATTTT.

In this sample, this clone turned up once. The chain combines TRBV18 with TRBJ1-1; no clear D. The CDR3 has 14 residues. Germline CDR1 is KGHSH and CDR2 is LQKENI. The V gene lost 2 bases and the J gene lost 1 base, with 8 bases spanning the gap. The CDR3 here is CASSPAAANTEAFF. DNA for the CDR3: TGTGCCAGCTCACCAGCGGCAGCGAACACTGAAGCTTTCTTT.

This sequence joins TRBV7-8 and TRBJ1-2, with a tentative D call TRBD1 (5 bases). V was trimmed by 3 bases and J by 0 bases, leaving 5 bases between them. Germline V gene sequence: CDR1 SGHVS, CDR2 FQNEAQ. The CDR3 consists of 13 residues. This chain's CDR3 is CASSLDTNYGYTF. For the CDR3, the DNA is TGTGCCAGCAGCTTGGACACTAACTATGGCTACACCTTC.

CDR3 nucleotides: TGTGCCAGCAGCTCCTGGGACAGGGGGCGCTTAAACATTCAGTACTTC. Its protein is CASSSWDRGRLNIQYF. This chain joins TRBV7-2 and TRBJ2-4, with 12 nucleotides matching TRBD1. This CDR3 is 16 amino acids long. With 4 bases clipped from V and 6 bases from J, the junction kept 7 bases outside the gene matches. Germline V gene lookup returns CDR1 SGHTA and CDR2 FQGNSA.

The gene calls are TRBV19 and TRBJ2-5, with TRBD2 matching 13 bases. Germline V gene data show CDR1 as LNHDA and CDR2 as SQIVND (reference sequence). The ends lost 5 bases at V and 10 bases at J; junction bases unmatched: 13. There are 16 residues in the CDR3. As DNA, the CDR3 is TGTGCCAGTAGTCCCCGAGGGACTAGCGGGACCCCGGGCCAGTACTTC. The encoded protein is CASSPRGTSGTPGQYF.

This clone was observed once. The J gene is TRBJ1-2, the V gene TRBV28; D is unclear. The CDR3 sequence is 14 residues long. The germline V and J ends were trimmed by 5 bases and 2 bases, with 12 bases remaining between them. Germline CDR1 is MDHEN and CDR2 is SYDVKM. As DNA, the CDR3 is TGTGCCAGCAGTACCACACCCGAAAACTATGGCTACACCTTC. Translating it yields CASSTTPENYGYTF.

The chain carries TRBV7-6 and TRBJ1-4; unclear D gene. The CDR3 covers 15 residues. CDR1 is SGHVS, CDR2 FNYEAQ, per germline. V was pared by 1 base and J by 6 bases, with 12 bases between. This CDR3 reads CASSLGGGRYEKLFF. The DNA of the CDR3 is TGTGCCAGCAGCTTAGGAGGTGGCCGCTATGAAAAACTGTTTTTT. Using reference TRBV7-6 and TRBJ1-4 for the parts outside the CDR3, the full variable domain is GAGVSQSPRYKVTKRGQDVALRCDPISGHVSLYWYRQALGQGPEFLTYFNYEAQQDKSGLPNDRFSAERPEGSISTLTIQRTEQRDSAMYRCASSLGGGRYEKLFFGSGTQLSVL.

This sequence joins TRBV18 and TRBJ1-2; 7 bases fit TRBD1. The CDR3 length is 18 residues. J lost 5 bases, V lost 3 bases, and 18 bases had no gene match. Germline loops: CDR1 KGHSH, CDR2 LQKENI. In DNA form, the CDR3 reads TGTGCCAGCTCACCTCTCCCTATCCAGGGGGTAGTGTCGTATGGCTACACCTTC. This sequence encodes CASSPLPIQGVVSYGYTF.

The V gene is TRBV27, the J gene TRBJ2-1; possible D gene TRBD2, 7 bases. The CDR3 contains 15 residues. The germline V gene has CDR1 MNHEY and CDR2 SMNVEV (reference sequence). Trimming shortened V by 6 bases and J by 10 bases, and 22 bases separated the two germline ends. This chain's CDR3 is CASSLKGEGLNEQFF. The CDR3 DNA reads as TGTGCCAGCAGCTTAAAGGGGGAGGGGTTAAACGAGCAGTTCTTC.

The chain employs TRBV7-3 and TRBJ2-1; 11 positions agree with TRBD1. V was clipped by 4 bases and J by 8 bases; unmatched bases: 10. Germline CDR1 SGHTA, CDR2 FQGTGA. This CDR3 is built from 16 residues. The DNA for the CDR3 is TGTGCCAGCAGCTACTCCGGGACAGGGGGTTTCGATGAGCAGTTCTTC. Encoded protein: CASSYSGTGGFDEQFF.

The chain combines TRBV7-2 with TRBJ2-7; D is perhaps TRBD1 (6 bases). The length of the CDR3 is 14 residues. V lost 2 bases to trimming and J lost 12 bases, with 20 bases between them. Germline V lookup: CDR1 SGHTA, CDR2 FQGNSA. The CDR3 sequence is CASSLFPGAESPYF. CDR3 coding DNA: TGTGCCAGCAGCTTATTTCCAGGGGCGGAAAGTCCGTACTTC.

This chain uses TRBV5-4 with TRBJ2-1; 11 nucleotides agree with TRBD2. This CDR3 has 15 residues. The J segment lost 6 bases and the V segment lost 4 bases, leaving 6 bases of the junction unmatched. Germline-derived CDR1 and CDR2 are SGHNT and YYREEE (reference sequence). The CDR3, as DNA: TGTGCCAGCAGCAAGCCTAGCGGGAGGATCAATGAGCAGTTCTTC. Its protein is CASSKPSGRINEQFF.

The V and J genes are TRBV28 and TRBJ2-7; D is unresolved. V lost 5 bases, J lost 3 bases, and 11 bases lay in between. Germline values: CDR1 MDHEN, CDR2 SYDVKM. There are 13 residues in the CDR3. CDR3 in amino acids: CASSLGPVYEQYF. DNA of the CDR3: TGTGCCAGCAGTCTAGGTCCGGTCTACGAGCAGTACTTC. The variable domain in full, completed from reference TRBV28 and TRBJ2-7, reads DVKVTQSSRYLVKRTGEKVFLECVQDMDHENMFWYRQDPGLGLRLIYFSYDVKMKEKGDIPEGYSVSREKKERFSLILESASTNQTSMYLCASSLGPVYEQYFGPGTRLTVT.